This TCR beta chain came from a study of response to subunit inactivated influenza vaccine. Study observations and caveats: Authors suggested few new T cells are recruited by each seasonal influenza vaccination.

The CDR3 extends over 13 amino acids. Germline V gene lookup returns CDR1 MNHNS and CDR2 SASEGT. Trimming removed 8 bases from V and 1 base from J, with 11 bases in between. A word on this clonotype: Antigen: not known.

From the RT-PCR reads, TCRdb called clonotypes with MiXCR, one entry per CDR3 protein. Of over 750,000 distinct CDR3 sequences in the sample, 20% to 25% were seen once. The chain is built from TRBV6-1 and TRBJ2-5, with D perhaps matching TRBD1 (6 bases). This clonotype originated in a middle-aged man who received an inactivated influenza vaccine. The specimen was PBMCs from blood, collected around 5 days after vaccination. The CDR3 is CASARTVQETQYF. The CDR3 bases are TGTGCCAGCGCCAGGACAGTCCAAGAGACCCAGTACTTC.